This passage covers 18 T cell receptor beta chains from one sample sequenced in a study of cytomegalovirus exposure and HLA in healthy donors. 60 Vbeta and 13 Jbeta primers were used in PCR. The method was immunoSEQ multiplex PCR; TCRdb's version includes in-frame clones alone and lacks a portion of them. The repertoire includes about 190,000 clones, about 77% of them detected once, and about 5% sits in the top ten. The sequenced material came from PBMCs. Receptors were obtained from a man aged 25 to 40 in good health and CMV-seropositive.

This chain uses TRBV30 with TRBJ2-3; a weak D match, TRBD1 (9 bases). V lost 5 bases and J lost 0, with 21 bases in between. CDR3 length: 17 residues. The V gene's germline CDR1 is GTSNPN and CDR2 SVGIG (reference sequence). The CDR3 DNA sequence: TGTGCCTGGGACAGGGGGGGTTCTAGCGGGAGCACAGATACGCAGTATTTT. Amino acid sequence: CAWDRGGSSGSTDTQYF.

The rearrangement joins TRBV5-4 to TRBJ1-3; 9 nucleotides line up with TRBD1. This CDR3 spans 18 amino acids. Germline V gene lookup returns CDR1 SGHNT and CDR2 YYREEE (reference sequence). V was pared by 1 base and J by 0 bases, with 8 bases of the junction left unmatched. The CDR3 spells CASSLRQGGPSSGNTIYF. The CDR3 DNA reads as TGTGCCAGCAGCTTGAGACAGGGGGGCCCCAGCTCTGGAAACACCATATATTTT.

This rearrangement joins TRBV23-1 to TRBJ2-3; a possible D gene is TRBD1 (6 bases). TRBV23-1 qualifies as an ORF whose function is uncertain. This CDR3 has 16 residues. The germline V and J ends were trimmed by 4 bases and 3 bases, with 17 bases remaining between them. Here the CDR3 DNA reads TGCGCCAGCAGTCCGATAACCAAACAGGGTACAGATACGCAGTATTTT. Protein sequence: CASSPITKQGTDTQYF.

This clone was seen a single time. The chain carries TRBV14 and TRBJ2-5; weak D call: TRBD1 (6 bases). V dropped 0 bases and J dropped 1 base, with 15 bases sitting between them. The V gene's germline CDR1 is SGHDN and CDR2 FVKESK. This CDR3 contains 17 residues. The CDR3 DNA reads TGTGCCAGCAGCCAAGACTTAGGACAGTCTCCCCAAGAGACCCAGTACTTC. It codes for CASSQDLGQSPQETQYF.

This clone showed up just a few times. The chain links TRBV6-5 to TRBJ2-7; 8 nucleotides agree with TRBD2. The CDR3 loop spans 16 amino acids. Unmatched junction bases numbered 6, after V lost 0 bases and J lost 2 bases. Germline-derived CDR1 and CDR2 are MNHEY and SVGAGI. CDR3 in amino acids: CASSYSPPGLAYEQYF. In nucleotides, the CDR3 is TGTGCCAGCAGTTACTCACCCCCGGGACTAGCCTACGAGCAGTACTTC.

This clone was recorded a few times. V usage is TRBV21-1 and J usage is TRBJ2-4; the D call of TRBD1 is as the table states it, not checked on the DNA. TRBV21-1 corresponds to a pseudogene. There are 10 residues in the CDR3. The CDR3 DNA is TGTGCCAGCAGCACCAGGCCACCGTACTTC. Its protein product is CASSTRPPYF.

This clone was detected only a few times. This chain links TRBV19 with TRBJ2-1, with 9 bases identical to TRBD2. The CDR3 contains 14 residues. Germline CDR1 and CDR2: LNHDA and SQIVND (reference sequence). Trimming took 2 bases from V and 4 from J; bases not matched to a gene: 0. CDR3 DNA sequence: TGTGCCAGTAGTATACTAGCGGGATACAATGAGCAGTTCTTC. Protein product: CASSILAGYNEQFF.

The rearrangement joins TRBV10-3 to TRBJ2-7; TRBD1 might be the D (6 bases). V was pared by 6 bases and J by 2 bases, with 14 bases between. CDR1 and CDR2 from the germline V gene are ENHRY and SYGVKD. The CDR3 sequence is 14 residues long. CDR3 amino acids: CAIRLGDTPYEQYF. In nucleotides, the CDR3 is TGTGCCATCAGGCTGGGGGACACCCCCTACGAGCAGTACTTC.

V and J are TRBV7-9 and TRBJ2-5; 11 nucleotides align to TRBD1. Germline V lookup: CDR1 SEHNR, CDR2 FQNEAQ (reference sequence). The CDR3 is 17 amino acids. The junction had 14 bases not matched to a gene; V was cut back by 4 bases and J by 7 bases. In DNA, the CDR3 is TGTGCCAGCAGCTCCGGAGCCGGACAGGGGGCGCATGGGACCCAGTACTTC. Translated, it gives CASSSGAGQGAHGTQYF.

J is TRBJ2-7 and V is TRBV4-1, with 7 bases lining up with TRBD1. Losses at the gene ends were 7 bases for V and 6 bases for J; bases not matched to a gene: 15. CDR1 and CDR2 (germline): MGHRA, YSYEKL. The CDR3 sequence is 15 residues long. CDR3 sequence (DNA): TGCGCCAGCACCACGGACAGGCCCCAGGCCCCCGAGCAGTACTTC. It translates to CASTTDRPQAPEQYF.

This clone was detected only a few times. V usage is TRBV5-6 and J usage is TRBJ2-7, with 10 bases that match TRBD2. The germline CDR1 and CDR2 sequences are SGHDT and YYEEEE. Trimming removed 3 bases from V and 3 bases from J; junction bases left unmatched: 3. The CDR3 is made up of 14 amino acids. CDR3 amino acids: CASSSGTSVYEQYF. The CDR3 coding sequence is TGTGCCAGCAGCTCCGGGACTAGCGTCTACGAGCAGTACTTC. Full variable domain (missing parts from reference TRBV5-6 and TRBJ2-7): DAGVTQSPTHLIKTRGQQVTLRCSPKSGHDTVSWYQQALGQGPQFIFQYYEEEERQRGNFPDRFSGHQFPNYSSELNVNALLLGDSALYLCASSSGTSVYEQYFGPGTRLTVT.

J is TRBJ2-1 and V is TRBV25-1; 7 nucleotides line up with TRBD2. The CDR3 has 16 residues. V lost 0 bases, J lost 0 bases, and 2 bases stayed unmatched. Germline V lookup: CDR1 MGHDK, CDR2 SYGVNS. CDR3: CASSEYGGSSYNEQFF. CDR3 DNA sequence: TGTGCCAGCAGTGAATACGGGGGGAGCTCCTACAATGAGCAGTTCTTC.

The chain employs TRBV25-1 and TRBJ1-2, with D possibly being TRBD1 (5 bases). Germline CDR1 is MGHDK and CDR2 is SYGVNS. The CDR3 totals 14 residues. Trimming took off 1 base at V and 4 bases at J, with 10 bases between the two ends. DNA of the CDR3: TGTGCCAGCAGTGAATCAGGGTTCGGCTATGGCTACACCTTC. Translated: CASSESGFGYGYTF.

This clone was observed a single time. The gene calls are TRBV27 and TRBJ2-3; TRBD1 is a possible D gene (5 bases). CDR1 is MNHEY, CDR2 SMNVEV, per germline (reference sequence). The CDR3 has 16 amino acids. The V end was cut by 0 bases, the J end by 5 bases, with 15 bases between. CDR3 sequence (DNA): TGTGCCAGCAGTTTATCGGCCGCGGCAAGGGGAGATACGCAGTATTTT. It specifies CASSLSAAARGDTQYF.

V usage is TRBV10-3 and J usage is TRBJ2-3, with 12 positions matching TRBD2. The germline V gene encodes CDR1 ENHRY and CDR2 SYGVKD. V gave up 6 bases and J gave up 5 bases; unmatched junction bases: 6. The CDR3 has 15 residues. The CDR3 here is CAISPALAGGDTQYF. Written as DNA, the CDR3 is TGTGCCATCAGCCCGGCACTAGCGGGAGGAGATACGCAGTATTTT.

The V call is TRBV19, the J call TRBJ2-7; TRBD1 is a possible D gene (5 bases). This CDR3 has 15 amino acids. The V end lost 3 bases, the J end lost 0 bases, and 12 bases lay between the germline ends. Germline V gene lookup returns CDR1 LNHDA and CDR2 SQIVND (reference sequence). The CDR3 nucleotides are TGTGCCAGTAGTATTATGGACAAAAACTCCTACGAGCAGTACTTC. Its translation: CASSIMDKNSYEQYF.

This chain links TRBV29-1 with TRBJ2-1; D possibly corresponds to TRBD2 (5 bases). The germline V gene has CDR1 SQVTM and CDR2 ANQGSEA. Trimming removed 0 bases from V and 2 bases from J, with 14 bases in between. The CDR3 length is 16 residues. CDR3 in amino acids: CSVEEWFERTYNEQFF. CDR3 nucleotide sequence: TGCAGCGTTGAAGAGTGGTTCGAGCGGACCTACAATGAGCAGTTCTTC.

The chain combines TRBV5-1 with TRBJ1-2; D perhaps matches TRBD1 (6 bases). The CDR3 is made up of 16 amino acids. V lost 4 bases to trimming and J lost 5 bases, with 21 bases between them. The germline CDR1 and CDR2 sequences are SGHRS and YFSETQ. The CDR3 protein is CASSQTRAGVDYGYTF. The CDR3 DNA sequence: TGCGCCAGCAGCCAAACCCGCGCAGGGGTGGATTATGGCTACACCTTC. The entire variable domain, with the rest obtained from reference TRBV5-1 and TRBJ1-2, is as follows: KAGVTQTPRYLIKTRGQQVTLSCSPISGHRSVSWYQQTPGQGLQFLFEYFSETQRNKGNFPGRFSGRQFSNSRSEMNVSTLELGDSALYLCASSQTRAGVDYGYTFGSGTRLTVV.